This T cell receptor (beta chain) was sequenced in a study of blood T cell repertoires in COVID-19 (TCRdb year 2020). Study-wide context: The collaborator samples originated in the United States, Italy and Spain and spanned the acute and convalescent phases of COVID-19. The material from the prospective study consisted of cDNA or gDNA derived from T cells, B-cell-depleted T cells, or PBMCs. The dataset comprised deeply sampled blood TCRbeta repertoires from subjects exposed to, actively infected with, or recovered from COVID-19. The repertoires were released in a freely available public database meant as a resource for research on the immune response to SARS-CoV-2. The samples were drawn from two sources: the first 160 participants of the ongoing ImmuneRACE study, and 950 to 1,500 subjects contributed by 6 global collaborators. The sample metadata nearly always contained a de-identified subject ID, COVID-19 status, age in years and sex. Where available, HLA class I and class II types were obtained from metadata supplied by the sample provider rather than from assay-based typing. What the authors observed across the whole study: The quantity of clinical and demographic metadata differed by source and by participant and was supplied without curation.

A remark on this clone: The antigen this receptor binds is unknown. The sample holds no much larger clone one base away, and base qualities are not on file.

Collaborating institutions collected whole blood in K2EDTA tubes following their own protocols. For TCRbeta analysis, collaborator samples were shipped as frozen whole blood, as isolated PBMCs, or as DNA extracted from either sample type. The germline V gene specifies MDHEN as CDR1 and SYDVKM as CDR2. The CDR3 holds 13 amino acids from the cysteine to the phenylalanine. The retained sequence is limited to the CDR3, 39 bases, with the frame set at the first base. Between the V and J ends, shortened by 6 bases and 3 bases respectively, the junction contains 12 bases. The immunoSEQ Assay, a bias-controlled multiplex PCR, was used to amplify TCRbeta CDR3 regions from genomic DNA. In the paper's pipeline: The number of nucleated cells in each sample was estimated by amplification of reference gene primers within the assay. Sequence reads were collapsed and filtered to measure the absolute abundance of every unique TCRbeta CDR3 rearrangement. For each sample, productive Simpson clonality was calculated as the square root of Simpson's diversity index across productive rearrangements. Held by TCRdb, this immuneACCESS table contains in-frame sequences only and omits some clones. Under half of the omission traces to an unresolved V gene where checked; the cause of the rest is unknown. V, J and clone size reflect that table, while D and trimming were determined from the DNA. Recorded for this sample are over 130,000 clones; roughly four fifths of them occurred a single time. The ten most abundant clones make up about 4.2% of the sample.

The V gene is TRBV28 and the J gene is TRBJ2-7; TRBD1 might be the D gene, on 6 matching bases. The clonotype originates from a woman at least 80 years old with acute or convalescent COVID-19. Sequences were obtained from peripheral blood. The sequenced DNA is TGTGCCAGCAGCCGGACAGAAATCTACGAGCAGTACTTC. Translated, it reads CASSRTEIYEQYF.